These 3 T cell receptor beta chains originate from one sample sequenced in a study of identical twins. TCRdb reprocessed the 5' RACE reads via MiXCR and lists one record per CDR3 protein. The table records under 1 million distinct CDR3 sequences, 9% to 15% of them present only once. The same data also went into a second study, on yellow fever vaccine responses in identical twins.

The sample comprised PBMCs. The receptors derive from a young woman in good health.

This clonotype appeared a few times. The chain joins TRBV12-3 or TRBV12-4 to TRBJ2-7; D call uncertain. This CDR3 region has 12 residues. The V and J ends lost 6 bases and 7 bases respectively, with 13 bases between them. Written as DNA, the CDR3 is TGTGCCAGCAGCCGCCTCTCGTTTGAGCAGTACTTC. It specifies CASSRLSFEQYF.

This clonotype has at least ten counts. The chain uses TRBV5-1 and TRBJ2-2; unclear D gene. Germline lookup yields CDR1 SGHRS and CDR2 YFSETQ. This CDR3 comprises 16 residues. Deletions cut 0 bases from V and 4 bases from J, with 13 bases between. DNA for the CDR3: TGCGCCAGCAGCTTGGATGGGCAGCGAAGCACCGGGGAGCTGTTTTTT. It translates to CASSLDGQRSTGELFF.

The chain employs TRBV3-1 and TRBJ2-2, with 9 nucleotides matching TRBD1. This CDR3 spans 16 amino acids. J lost 3 bases, V lost 4 bases, and 6 bases had no gene match. Germline assignment: CDR1 LGHDT and CDR2 YNNKEL (reference sequence). The CDR3, as DNA: TGTGCCAGCAGCCCCCTCCGGACAGGGGACACCGGGGAGCTGTTTTTT. As protein: CASSPLRTGDTGELFF. The complete variable domain, with remaining parts taken from reference TRBV3-1 and TRBJ2-2, reads DTAVSQTPKYLVTQMGNDKSIKCEQNLGHDTMYWYKQDSKKFLKIMFSYNNKELIINETVPNRFSPKSPDKAHLNLHINSLELGDSAVYFCASSPLRTGDTGELFFGEGSRLTVL.